This T cell receptor (beta chain) is drawn from a study of cytomegalovirus exposure and HLA in healthy donors. V gave up 2 bases and J gave up 0 bases, with 10 bases separating them. The CDR3 loop spans 15 amino acids. Germline loops: CDR1 SGHRS, CDR2 YFSETQ. As to this clone: The target antigen is unknown.

Study findings and constraints: TCR beta chains numbering more than 150 were designated cytomegalovirus-associated.

The PCR had 60 Vbeta and 13 Jbeta primers. The assay was immunoSEQ multiplex PCR, and TCRdb's table has in-frame clones only and misses some. The sample lists about 120,000 clones, around 86% seen once, with 3% to 4% in the top ten. The gene calls are TRBV5-1 and TRBJ2-3; D unresolved. The receptor was derived from a woman younger than 45 in good health and CMV-seronegative. The sample taken for sequencing was PBMCs. The CDR3 here is CASSLEAASTDTQYF. For the CDR3, the DNA is TGCGCCAGCAGCTTAGAGGCGGCTAGCACAGATACGCAGTATTTT.